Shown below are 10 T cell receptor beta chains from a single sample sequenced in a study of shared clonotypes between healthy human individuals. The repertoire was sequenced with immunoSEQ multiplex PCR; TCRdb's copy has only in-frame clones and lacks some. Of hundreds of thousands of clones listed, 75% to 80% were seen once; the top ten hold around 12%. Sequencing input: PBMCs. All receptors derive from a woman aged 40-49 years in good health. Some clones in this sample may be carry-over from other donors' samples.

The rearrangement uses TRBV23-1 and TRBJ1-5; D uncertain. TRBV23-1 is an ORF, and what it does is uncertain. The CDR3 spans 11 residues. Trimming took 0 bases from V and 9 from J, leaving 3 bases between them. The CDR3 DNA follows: TGCGCCAGCAGTCAATCGTTGCCCCAGCATTTT. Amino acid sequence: CASSQSLPQHF.

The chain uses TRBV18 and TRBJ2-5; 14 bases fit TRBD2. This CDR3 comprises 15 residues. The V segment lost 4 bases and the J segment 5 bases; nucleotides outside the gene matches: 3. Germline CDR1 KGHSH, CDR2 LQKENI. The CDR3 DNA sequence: TGTGCCAGCTCACTGGGACTAGCGGGAGTGGAGACCCAGTACTTC. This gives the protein CASSLGLAGVETQYF. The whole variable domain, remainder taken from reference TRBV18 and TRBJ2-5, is NAGVMQNPRHLVRRRGQEARLRCSPMKGHSHVYWYRQLPEEGLKFMVYLQKENIIDESGMPKERFSAEFPKEGPSILRIQQVVRGDSAAYFCASSLGLAGVETQYFGPGTRLLVL.

The CDR3 DNA sequence: TGTGCCAGCAGCTCTAAGTCCTCATCCAGGGCAGATACGCAGTATTTT. Amino acid sequence: CASSSKSSSRADTQYF. This chain uses TRBV9 with TRBJ2-3; weak D call: TRBD1 (5 bases). The CDR3 covers 16 residues. The V gene's germline CDR1 is SGDLS and CDR2 YYNGEE. V lost 4 bases to trimming and J lost 4 bases, with 19 bases between them.

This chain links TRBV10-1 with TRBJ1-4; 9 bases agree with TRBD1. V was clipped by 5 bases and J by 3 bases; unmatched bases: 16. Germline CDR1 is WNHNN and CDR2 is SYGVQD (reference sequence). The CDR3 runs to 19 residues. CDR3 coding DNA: TGCGCCAGCAGTTTAGCCGGGACAGGGAAACTTCGGGCTAATGAAAAACTGTTTTTT. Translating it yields CASSLAGTGKLRANEKLFF.

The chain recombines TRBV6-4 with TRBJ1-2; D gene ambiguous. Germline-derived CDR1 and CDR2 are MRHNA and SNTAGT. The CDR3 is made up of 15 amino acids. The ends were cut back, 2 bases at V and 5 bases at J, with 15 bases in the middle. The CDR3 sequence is CASSDRQEVNYGYTF. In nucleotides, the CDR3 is TGTGCCAGCAGTGACAGGCAGGAGGTGAATTATGGCTACACCTTC.

In DNA form, the CDR3 reads TGTGCCAGCAGCTACCGGGACAACTATGGCTACACCTTC. Its translation is CASSYRDNYGYTF. The chain carries TRBV28 and TRBJ1-2; D may be TRBD1 (5 bases). This CDR3 contains 13 residues. Germline loops: CDR1 MDHEN, CDR2 SYDVKM. Trimming took 6 bases from V and 2 from J, leaving 10 bases between them.

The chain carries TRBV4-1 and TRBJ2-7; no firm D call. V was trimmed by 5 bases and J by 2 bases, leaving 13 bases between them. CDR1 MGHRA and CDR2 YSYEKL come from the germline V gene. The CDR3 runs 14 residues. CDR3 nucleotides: TGCGCCAGCAGCGCCGCGCTGGGCCCCTACGAGCAGTACTTC. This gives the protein CASSAALGPYEQYF.

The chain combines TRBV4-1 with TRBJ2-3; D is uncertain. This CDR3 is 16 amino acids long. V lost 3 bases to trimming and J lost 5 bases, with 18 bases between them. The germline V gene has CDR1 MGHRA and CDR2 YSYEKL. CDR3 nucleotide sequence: TGCGCCAGCAGCCAGGGGTTTCTGGAGCATGTAGATACGCAGTATTTT. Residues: CASSQGFLEHVDTQYF.

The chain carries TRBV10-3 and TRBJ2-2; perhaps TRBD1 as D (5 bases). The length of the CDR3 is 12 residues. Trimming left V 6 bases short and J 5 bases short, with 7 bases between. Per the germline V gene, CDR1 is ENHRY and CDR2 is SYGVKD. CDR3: CAIRQDTGELFF. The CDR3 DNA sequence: TGTGCCATCAGACAGGATACCGGGGAGCTGTTTTTT.

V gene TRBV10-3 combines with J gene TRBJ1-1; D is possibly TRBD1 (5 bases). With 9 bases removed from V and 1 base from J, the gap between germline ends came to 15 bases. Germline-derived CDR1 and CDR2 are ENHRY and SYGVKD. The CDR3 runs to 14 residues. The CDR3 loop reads CAIVRGEENTEAFF. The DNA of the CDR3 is TGTGCCATAGTGAGAGGGGAGGAGAACACTGAAGCTTTCTTT.